This entry is about one T cell receptor beta chain. The CDR3 is 12 residues long. Trimming left V 5 bases short and J 10 bases short, with 11 bases between. Germline CDR1 reads MGHDK; CDR2 reads SYGVNS. The record originates from a study of T cell changes during pregnancy in multiple sclerosis. Assay used: immunoSEQ multiplex PCR; TCRdb lists only in-frame clones, some missing. This repertoire shows 45,000 to 65,000 clones, roughly 92% found once; its top ten account for more than 2%. The sample consisted of CD8+ T cells from peripheral blood mononuclear cells, taken in the third trimester of pregnancy. The TCR comes from a female donor with multiple sclerosis, enrolled in a pregnancy study. The chain uses TRBV25-1 and TRBJ1-4, with D maybe TRBD1 (5 bases). CDR3 sequence: CASSRGAAKLFF. The CDR3 DNA reads as TGTGCCAGCAGTCGCGGGGCGGCAAAACTGTTTTTT.